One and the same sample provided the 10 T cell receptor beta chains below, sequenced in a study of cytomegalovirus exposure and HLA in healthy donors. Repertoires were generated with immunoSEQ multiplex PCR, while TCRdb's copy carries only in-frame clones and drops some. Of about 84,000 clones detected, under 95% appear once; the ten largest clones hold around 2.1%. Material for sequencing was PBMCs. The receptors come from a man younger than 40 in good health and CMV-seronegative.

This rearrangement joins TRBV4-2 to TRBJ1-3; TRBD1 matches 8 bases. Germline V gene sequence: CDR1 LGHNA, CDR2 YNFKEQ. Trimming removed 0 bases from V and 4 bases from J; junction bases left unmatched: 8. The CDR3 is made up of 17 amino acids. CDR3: CASSQEPHRGEGNTIYF. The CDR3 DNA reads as TGTGCCAGCAGCCAAGAACCCCACAGGGGGGAGGGAAACACCATATATTTT.

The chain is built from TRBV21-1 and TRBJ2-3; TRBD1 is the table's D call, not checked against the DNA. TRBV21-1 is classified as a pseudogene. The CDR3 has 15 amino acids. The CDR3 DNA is TGTGCCAGCAGGAAGGGGACAGGGATCACAGATACGCAGTATTTT. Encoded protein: CASRKGTGITDTQYF.

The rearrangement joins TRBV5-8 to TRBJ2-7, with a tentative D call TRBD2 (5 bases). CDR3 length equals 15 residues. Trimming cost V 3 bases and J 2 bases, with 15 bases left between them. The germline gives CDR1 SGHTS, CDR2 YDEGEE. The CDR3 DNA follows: TGTGCCAGCAGCTCCGTAGGCAAGGGAGCCTACGAGCAGTACTTC. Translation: CASSSVGKGAYEQYF.

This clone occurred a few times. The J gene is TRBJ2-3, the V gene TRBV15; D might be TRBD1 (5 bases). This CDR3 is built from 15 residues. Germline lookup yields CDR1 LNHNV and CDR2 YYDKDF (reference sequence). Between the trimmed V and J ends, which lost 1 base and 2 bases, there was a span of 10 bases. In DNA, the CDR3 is TGTGCCACCAGCAGAGGACAGAGCGACACAGATACGCAGTATTTT. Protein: CATSRGQSDTDTQYF.

This chain's CDR3 is CASSRDRGNEQYF. CDR3 nucleotide sequence: TGTGCCAGCAGCCGTGACAGGGGGAACGAGCAGTACTTC. The chain joins TRBV7-9 to TRBJ2-7; 9 bases fit TRBD1. Germline CDR1 is SEHNR and CDR2 is FQNEAQ (reference sequence). V was pared by 5 bases and J by 5 bases, with 4 bases of the junction left unmatched. This CDR3 comprises 13 residues.

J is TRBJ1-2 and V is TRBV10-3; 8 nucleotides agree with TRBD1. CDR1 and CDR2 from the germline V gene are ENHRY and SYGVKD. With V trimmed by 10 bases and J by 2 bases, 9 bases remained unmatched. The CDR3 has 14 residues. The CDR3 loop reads CATKDRENNYGYTF. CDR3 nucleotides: TGTGCCACGAAGGACAGGGAGAACAACTATGGCTACACCTTC.

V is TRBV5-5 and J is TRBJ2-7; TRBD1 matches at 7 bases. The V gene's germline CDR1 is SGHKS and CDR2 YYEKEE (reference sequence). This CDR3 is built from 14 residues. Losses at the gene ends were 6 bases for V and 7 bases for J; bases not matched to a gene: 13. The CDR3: CASTGDRTTWEQYF. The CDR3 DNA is TGTGCCAGCACCGGGGACAGAACTACGTGGGAGCAGTACTTC.

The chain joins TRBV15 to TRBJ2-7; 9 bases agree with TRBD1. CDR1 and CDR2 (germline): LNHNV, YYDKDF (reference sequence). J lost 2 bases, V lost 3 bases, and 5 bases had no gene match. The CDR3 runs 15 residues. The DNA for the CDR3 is TGTGCCACCAGCAGGACCCGACAGGGGGCCTACGAGCAGTACTTC. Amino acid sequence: CATSRTRQGAYEQYF.

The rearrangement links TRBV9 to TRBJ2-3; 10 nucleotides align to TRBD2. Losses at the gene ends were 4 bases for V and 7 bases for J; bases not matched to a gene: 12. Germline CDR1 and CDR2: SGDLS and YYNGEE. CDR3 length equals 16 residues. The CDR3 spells CASSQMSSGGVYTQYF. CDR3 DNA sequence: TGTGCCAGCAGCCAGATGTCCAGCGGGGGGGTGTATACGCAGTATTTT.

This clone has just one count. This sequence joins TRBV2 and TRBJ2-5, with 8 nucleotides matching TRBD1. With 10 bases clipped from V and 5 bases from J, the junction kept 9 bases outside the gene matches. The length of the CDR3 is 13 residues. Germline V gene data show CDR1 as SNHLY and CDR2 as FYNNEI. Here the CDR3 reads CAILRTGMETQYF. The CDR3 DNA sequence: TGTGCCATCTTAAGGACAGGGATGGAGACCCAGTACTTC.